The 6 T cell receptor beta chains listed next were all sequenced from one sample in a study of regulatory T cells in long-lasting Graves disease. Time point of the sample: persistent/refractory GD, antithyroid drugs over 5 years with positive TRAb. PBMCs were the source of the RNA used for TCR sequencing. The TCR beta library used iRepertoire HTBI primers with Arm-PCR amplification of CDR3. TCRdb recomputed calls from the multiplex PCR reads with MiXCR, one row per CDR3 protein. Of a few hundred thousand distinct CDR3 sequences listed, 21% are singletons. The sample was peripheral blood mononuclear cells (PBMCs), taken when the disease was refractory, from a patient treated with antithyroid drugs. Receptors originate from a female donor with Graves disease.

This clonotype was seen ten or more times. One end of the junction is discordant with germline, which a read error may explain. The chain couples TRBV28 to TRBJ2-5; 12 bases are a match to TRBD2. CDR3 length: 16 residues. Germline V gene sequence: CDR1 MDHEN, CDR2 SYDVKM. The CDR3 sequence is CASSLWTSGTQGTQYF. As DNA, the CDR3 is TGTGCCAGCAGTCTCTGGACTAGCGGGACCCAAGGGACCCAGTACTTC.

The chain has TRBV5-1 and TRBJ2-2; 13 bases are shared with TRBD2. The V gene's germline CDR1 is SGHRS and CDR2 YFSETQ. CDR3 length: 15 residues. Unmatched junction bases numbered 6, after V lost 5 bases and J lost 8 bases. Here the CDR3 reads CASSRLAGGEGELFF. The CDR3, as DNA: TGCGCCAGCAGTCGACTAGCGGGAGGCGAAGGGGAGCTGTTTTTT.

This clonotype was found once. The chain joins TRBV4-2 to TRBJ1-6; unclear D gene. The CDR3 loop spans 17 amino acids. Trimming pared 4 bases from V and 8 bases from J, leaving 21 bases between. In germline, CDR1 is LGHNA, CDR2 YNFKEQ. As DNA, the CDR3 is TGTGCCAGCAGCCGCCCCGTACTAGGGCCCGAGGATTCACCCCTCCACTTT. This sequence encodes CASSRPVLGPEDSPLHF.

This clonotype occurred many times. CDR3 sequence reads: CSARGLGRPLNYGYTF. The CDR3 DNA reads as TGCAGTGCTAGAGGGCTCGGGAGGCCCCTTAACTATGGCTACACCTTC. The chain joins TRBV20-1 to TRBJ1-2; D remains unclear. The CDR3 is 16 amino acids. Deletions cut 1 base from V and 1 base from J, with 16 bases between. Germline values: CDR1 DFQATT, CDR2 SNEGSKA (reference sequence).

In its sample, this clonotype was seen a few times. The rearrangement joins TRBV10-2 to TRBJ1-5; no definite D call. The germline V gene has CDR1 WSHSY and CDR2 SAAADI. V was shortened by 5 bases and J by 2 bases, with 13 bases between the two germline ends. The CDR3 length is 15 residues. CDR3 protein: CASSIGVAGNQPQHF. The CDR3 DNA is TGCGCCAGCAGTATAGGAGTAGCCGGCAATCAGCCCCAGCATTTT.

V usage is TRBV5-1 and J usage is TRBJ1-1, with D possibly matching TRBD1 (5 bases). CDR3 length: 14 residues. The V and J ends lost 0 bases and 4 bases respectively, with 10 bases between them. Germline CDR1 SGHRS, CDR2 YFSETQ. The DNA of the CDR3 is TGCGCCAGCAGCTTGGATTGGGGACGCACTGAAGCTTTCTTT. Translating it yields CASSLDWGRTEAFF.